These 28 T cell receptor beta chains were all obtained from the same sample, sequenced in a study of blood T cell repertoires in COVID-19 (dated by TCRdb to 2020 to 2022). Library preparation used the immunoSEQ multiplex PCR assay. In its TCRdb copy, this immuneACCESS table keeps in-frame sequences only and misses some clones. Where compared with another copy, unresolved V genes explain less than half of these, and the others have no known cause. The sample table records under 350,000 clones; around 87% of these occur just once. Around 1.4% of the sample belongs to the ten largest clones. Sequencing input: peripheral blood. These receptors all stem from a man aged 70 or older with acute or convalescent COVID-19.

The V gene is TRBV5-1, the J gene TRBJ2-5, with a weak D call TRBD1 (6 bases). The germline V and J ends were trimmed by 3 bases and 3 bases, with 9 bases remaining between them. Germline CDR1 and CDR2: SGHRS and YFSETQ. The CDR3 consists of 13 residues. DNA of the CDR3: TGCGCCAGCAGCTATGGACAGAAAGAGACCCAGTACTTC. Residues: CASSYGQKETQYF. Using reference TRBV5-1 and TRBJ2-5 for the parts outside the CDR3, the full variable domain is KAGVTQTPRYLIKTRGQQVTLSCSPISGHRSVSWYQQTPGQGLQFLFEYFSETQRNKGNFPGRFSGRQFSNSRSEMNVSTLELGDSALYLCASSYGQKETQYFGPGTRLLVL.

The J gene is TRBJ2-7, the V gene TRBV9; 7 nucleotides agree with TRBD1. The CDR3 runs 14 residues. Germline V gene lookup returns CDR1 SGDLS and CDR2 YYNGEE. The trim removed 5 bases at V and 1 base at J, leaving 6 bases unmatched. The CDR3 nucleotides read TGTGCCAGCAGTAGGACAGGATCTTCCTACGAGCAGTACTTC. Protein sequence: CASSRTGSSYEQYF. The entire variable domain, with the rest obtained from reference TRBV9 and TRBJ2-7, is as follows: DSGVTQTPKHLITATGQRVTLRCSPRSGDLSVYWYQQSLDQGLQFLIQYYNGEERAKGNILERFSAQQFPDLHSELNLSSLELGDSALYFCASSRTGSSYEQYFGPGTRLTVT.

This clone occurred once. The CDR3 loop is CASRIVQGNTEAFF. The CDR3 bases are TGTGCCAGCCGAATAGTTCAGGGGAACACTGAAGCTTTCTTT. The chain combines TRBV28 with TRBJ1-1; D is perhaps TRBD1 (5 bases). CDR1 and CDR2 (germline): MDHEN, SYDVKM. With 8 bases removed from V and 1 base from J, the gap between germline ends came to 14 bases. This CDR3 region has 14 residues. Using reference TRBV28 and TRBJ1-1 for the parts outside the CDR3, the full variable domain is DVKVTQSSRYLVKRTGEKVFLECVQDMDHENMFWYRQDPGLGLRLIYFSYDVKMKEKGDIPEGYSVSREKKERFSLILESASTNQTSMYLCASRIVQGNTEAFFGQGTRLTVV.

A note on this clone: The same CDR3 can be traced to other DNA sequences in this sample. The rearrangement links TRBV3-1 (or the pseudogene TRBV3-2) to TRBJ2-7; no reliable D call. V was pared by 1 base and J by 4 bases, with 8 bases between. Germline V gene data show CDR1 as LGHDT and CDR2 as YNNKEL (reference sequence). The CDR3 is made up of 13 amino acids. CDR3 region: CASSQGLRYEQYF. For the CDR3, the DNA is TGTGCCAGCAGCCAAGGGCTGAGGTACGAGCAGTACTTC.

The rearrangement links TRBV3-1 (or the pseudogene TRBV3-2) to TRBJ2-5; 9 bases match TRBD2. The CDR3 is 18 amino acids. The germline gives CDR1 LGHDT, CDR2 YNNKEL (reference sequence). Trimming took 0 bases from V and 1 from J; bases not matched to a gene: 9. This CDR3 reads CASSQEGLASGVQETQYF. The CDR3 DNA follows: TGTGCCAGCAGCCAAGAGGGTTTGGCTAGCGGGGTCCAAGAGACCCAGTACTTC.

The rearrangement uses TRBV7-2 and TRBJ2-5; maybe TRBD1 (6 bases). Germline V lookup: CDR1 SGHTA, CDR2 FQGNSA. This CDR3 spans 15 amino acids. Trimming stripped 1 base from V and 2 bases from J, with 11 bases between. The CDR3 spells CASSLDTGIQETQYF. The CDR3 region has the DNA TGTGCCAGCAGCTTAGACACAGGGATACAAGAGACCCAGTACTTC.

The gene calls are TRBV5-5 and TRBJ1-4, with D maybe TRBD1 (6 bases). V was trimmed by 4 bases and J by 4 bases, leaving 14 bases between them. CDR1 is SGHKS, CDR2 YYEKEE, per germline (reference sequence). This CDR3 comprises 15 residues. This chain's CDR3 is CASSLLQGYNEKLFF. The CDR3 DNA follows: TGTGCCAGCAGCCTTTTACAGGGCTATAATGAAAAACTGTTTTTT.

V gene TRBV10-3 combines with J gene TRBJ2-3, with 11 bases that match TRBD2. Germline V lookup: CDR1 ENHRY, CDR2 SYGVKD. The V and J ends lost 4 bases and 1 base, in that order; junction bases with no gene match: 1. The CDR3 is made up of 15 amino acids. The CDR3, as DNA: TGTGCCATCAGTGTAGCGGGAGGGCGCACAGATACGCAGTATTTT. Translation gives CAISVAGGRTDTQYF.

The V and J genes are TRBV4-2 and TRBJ2-7, with 9 bases aligning to TRBD2. Germline CDR1 reads LGHNA; CDR2 reads YNFKEQ. The length of the CDR3 is 19 residues. J was trimmed by 4 bases and V by 3 bases; bases with no gene match: 19. The CDR3 DNA is TGTGCCAGCAGCCAGCGAGTTTTAGGCGGCGGGGGGGATAGGTACGAGCAGTACTTC. This translates into CASSQRVLGGGGDRYEQYF.

The gene calls are TRBV2 and TRBJ2-1; D perhaps matches TRBD2 (6 bases). This CDR3 is 15 amino acids long. The V and J ends lost 7 bases and 2 bases respectively, with 15 bases between them. CDR1 and CDR2 from the germline V gene are SNHLY and FYNNEI. The CDR3 protein is CASKSGELTYNEQFF. CDR3 nucleotides: TGTGCCAGCAAGTCGGGGGAGCTCACCTACAATGAGCAGTTCTTC.

The chain has TRBV5-1 and TRBJ2-1; the match to TRBD1 covers 7 bases. V was clipped by 1 base and J by 6 bases; unmatched bases: 7. CDR3 length: 15 residues. Germline values: CDR1 SGHRS, CDR2 YFSETQ. The CDR3 DNA sequence: TGCGCCAGCAGCTTGACCGGGACAGCTCTCAATGAGCAGTTCTTC. Protein product: CASSLTGTALNEQFF.

The rearrangement joins TRBV2 to TRBJ1-6; D not resolved. CDR1 is SNHLY and CDR2 is FYNNEI in the germline V gene. This CDR3 contains 15 residues. V gave up 7 bases and J gave up 2 bases, with 12 bases separating them. CDR3: CASKGRATYNSPLHF. CDR3 bases: TGTGCCAGCAAAGGGAGGGCAACCTATAATTCACCCCTCCACTTT.

This chain links TRBV28 with TRBJ2-7, with D tentatively TRBD1 (6 bases). Germline loops: CDR1 MDHEN, CDR2 SYDVKM. V was clipped by 3 bases and J by 2 bases, with 20 bases between them. CDR3 size: 17 residues. The CDR3 DNA reads as TGTGCCAGCAGTTTCCCTCACTCCCGACAGGCCACCTACGAGCAGTACTTC. Amino acid sequence: CASSFPHSRQATYEQYF.

The rearrangement uses TRBV5-1 and TRBJ2-2; the D gene is possibly TRBD2 (5 bases). The CDR3 runs 14 residues. The ends were cut back, 2 bases at V and 6 bases at J, with 11 bases in the middle. Germline CDR1 reads SGHRS; CDR2 reads YFSETQ. In nucleotides, the CDR3 is TGCGCCAGCAGCTTCGGGATCTCGTCCGGGGAGCTGTTTTTT. The encoded protein is CASSFGISSGELFF.

To note about this clone: A read error may produce the germline difference seen at one junction end. The chain couples TRBV6-5 to TRBJ2-3; 11 bases line up with TRBD2. The germline CDR1 and CDR2 sequences are MNHEY and SVGAGI. CDR3 length: 16 amino acids. The CDR3 loop reads CASSYSLAGGLGTQYF. The DNA for the CDR3 is TGTGCCAGCAGCTACTCCTTAGCGGGGGGGCTCGGTACGCAGTATTTT.

The chain carries TRBV27 and TRBJ2-7, with D possibly TRBD1 on 6 matching bases. Between the trimmed V and J ends, which lost 5 bases and 4 bases, there was a span of 18 bases. This CDR3 is built from 15 residues. The V gene's germline CDR1 is MNHEY and CDR2 SMNVEV (reference sequence). In DNA, the CDR3 is TGTGCCAGCAGTATCCGGGGCAGGGGATCATACGAGCAGTACTTC. This translates into CASSIRGRGSYEQYF.

The gene calls are TRBV28 and TRBJ2-5; TRBD1 is a possible D gene (5 bases). The length of the CDR3 is 14 residues. Trimming shortened V by 6 bases and J by 2 bases, and 13 bases separated the two germline ends. CDR1 MDHEN and CDR2 SYDVKM come from the germline V gene. The CDR3 loop is CASSWGRLQETQYF. As DNA, the CDR3 is TGTGCCAGCAGCTGGGGCCGTTTACAAGAGACCCAGTACTTC.

A single count supports this clone. The J gene is TRBJ1-5, the V gene TRBV4-3; D unresolved. CDR1 and CDR2 from the germline V gene are LGHNA and YSLEER. Trimming left V 0 bases short and J 5 bases short, with 8 bases between. This CDR3 is built from 14 residues. The DNA for the CDR3 is TGCGCCAGCAGCCAAGAGGCCGTGGATCAGCCCCAGCATTTT. Its protein is CASSQEAVDQPQHF.

V is TRBV18 and J is TRBJ1-2, with 8 bases matching TRBD1. V shed 4 bases and J 4 bases; nucleotides not matched to a gene: 8. The CDR3 runs 15 residues. CDR1 and CDR2 from the germline V gene are KGHSH and LQKENI. The CDR3 DNA reads as TGTGCCAGCTCACTCGGACAGGGAATGAGCTATGGCTACACCTTC. Translating it yields CASSLGQGMSYGYTF. The complete variable domain, with remaining parts taken from reference TRBV18 and TRBJ1-2, reads NAGVMQNPRHLVRRRGQEARLRCSPMKGHSHVYWYRQLPEEGLKFMVYLQKENIIDESGMPKERFSAEFPKEGPSILRIQQVVRGDSAAYFCASSLGQGMSYGYTFGSGTRLTVV.

The genes are TRBV18 and TRBJ2-5; 8 bases are shared with TRBD1. Germline V lookup: CDR1 KGHSH, CDR2 LQKENI. The CDR3 loop spans 16 amino acids. The V and J ends lost 4 bases and 5 bases, in that order; junction bases with no gene match: 12. CDR3: CASSLRQGSSTETQYF. The CDR3 DNA reads as TGTGCCAGCTCACTCAGACAGGGGTCCTCCACGGAGACCCAGTACTTC.

The rearrangement uses TRBV9 and TRBJ2-6, with 9 nucleotides matching TRBD1. The V segment lost 0 bases and the J segment 4 bases; nucleotides outside the gene matches: 11. CDR3 size: 19 residues. Germline-derived CDR1 and CDR2 are SGDLS and YYNGEE. CDR3 sequence: CASSVAGTGFPAGANVLTF. CDR3 coding DNA: TGTGCCAGCAGCGTAGCCGGGACAGGGTTTCCGGCCGGGGCCAACGTCCTGACTTTC.

This clone was seen just once. This chain connects TRBV9 to TRBJ2-1, with 11 bases fitting TRBD1. Germline CDR1 is SGDLS and CDR2 is YYNGEE. This CDR3 contains 18 residues. V lost 5 bases and J lost 4; bases outside the gene matches: 14. CDR3 residues: CASSRGTGGSLGYNEQFF. CDR3 in DNA: TGTGCCAGCAGTCGGGGGACAGGGGGTTCTTTGGGTTACAATGAGCAGTTCTTC.

V is TRBV30 and J is TRBJ1-4; 8 nucleotides agree with TRBD1. After removal of 8 bases from V and 5 bases from J, the junction contained 7 bases not matched to a gene. The CDR3 has 13 amino acids. CDR1 GTSNPN and CDR2 SVGIG come from the germline V gene (reference sequence). The CDR3 loop is CAGNRGRNEKLFF. CDR3 coding DNA: TGTGCCGGTAACAGGGGGAGAAATGAAAAACTGTTTTTT.

The count of this clone is one. The CDR3 nucleotides read TGCGCCAGCAGCGTCGGGACTACGCCCTACAATGAGCAGTTCTTC. It translates to CASSVGTTPYNEQFF. The rearrangement uses TRBV5-1 and TRBJ2-1; 7 bases agree with TRBD2. The CDR3 loop spans 15 amino acids. J lost 2 bases, V lost 4 bases, and 6 bases had no gene match. Germline CDR1 and CDR2: SGHRS and YFSETQ.

The chain carries TRBV6-2 or TRBV6-3 and TRBJ2-1, with 7 positions matching TRBD1. V lost 0 bases and J lost 2; bases outside the gene matches: 4. Germline assignment: CDR1 MNHEY and CDR2 SVGEGT. The CDR3 length is 16 residues. CDR3 in amino acids: CASSYSPQGTYNEQFF. In nucleotides, the CDR3 is TGTGCCAGCAGTTACTCCCCACAGGGGACCTACAATGAGCAGTTCTTC.

This clone was recorded once. The CDR3: CASSPLGPGQGYGYTF. In nucleotides, the CDR3 is TGTGCCAGCTCACCGTTAGGTCCTGGACAGGGTTACGGCTACACCTTC. This chain uses TRBV18 with TRBJ1-2; 8 positions match TRBD1. CDR3 size: 16 residues. Looked up from germline, CDR1 is KGHSH and CDR2 is LQKENI. Losses at the gene ends were 3 bases for V and 8 bases for J; bases not matched to a gene: 14.

V gene TRBV7-6 combines with J gene TRBJ2-5; 11 bases match TRBD2. After removal of 5 bases from V and 5 bases from J, the junction contained 22 bases not matched to a gene. There are 20 residues in the CDR3. Germline V gene lookup returns CDR1 SGHVS and CDR2 FNYEAQ. In nucleotides, the CDR3 is TGTGCCAGCAGCACCGGGACTAGCGGTTTCGGGGGGCCTGTCCGCGAGACCCAGTACTTC. It is translated as CASSTGTSGFGGPVRETQYF. The full variable domain, rest sourced from reference TRBV7-6 and TRBJ2-5, is GAGVSQSPRYKVTKRGQDVALRCDPISGHVSLYWYRQALGQGPEFLTYFNYEAQQDKSGLPNDRFSAERPEGSISTLTIQRTEQRDSAMYRCASSTGTSGFGGPVRETQYFGPGTRLLVL.

The chain couples TRBV28 to TRBJ1-6, with a weak D call TRBD1 (5 bases). Looked up from germline, CDR1 is MDHEN and CDR2 is SYDVKM. The V gene lost 7 bases and the J gene lost 0 bases, with 7 bases spanning the gap. The CDR3 covers 14 residues. For the CDR3, the DNA is TGTGCCAGCATTCAGGGCTCCTATAATTCACCCCTCCACTTT. This translates into CASIQGSYNSPLHF.